The clone carrying this TCR beta chain was seen a handful of times. Its antigen is not known. The sample is drawn from a study of OX40 agonist ivuxolimab in advanced cancers. As for the study in general: In this trial design, patients received ivuxolimab intravenously at 0.01 to 10 mg/kg every 2 weeks. The study reported partial responses in three patients: one hepatocellular carcinoma, two cutaneous melanoma.

Libraries were prepared by immunoSEQ multiplex PCR; TCRdb keeps only in-frame clonotypes and omits some of them. The data contain about 68,000 clones, around four fifths of them singletons. Study-wide results and limits: At doses 0.1 to 3.0 mg/kg, CD4+ and CD8+ clones expanded.

The CDR3 runs 14 residues. The V gene's germline CDR1 is LGHNA and CDR2 YNFKEQ. V was shortened by 6 bases and J by 3 bases, with 12 bases between the two germline ends. The chain combines TRBV4-2 with TRBJ1-3; TRBD1 is a possible D gene (5 bases). This sequence originates from an adult with an advanced solid tumor such as melanoma, head and neck, liver or kidney cancer. The sequencing here drew on CD4+ or CD8+ T cells sorted from blood, taken in a trial of the OX40 agonist ivuxolimab. The CDR3 here is CASSDGTLGNTIYF. The CDR3 DNA reads as TGTGCCAGCAGTGACGGGACTCTTGGAAACACCATATATTTT.